The 10 T cell receptor beta chains below come from one sample, sequenced in a study of response to subunit inactivated influenza vaccine. MiXCR was run by TCRdb on the RT-PCR reads, yielding one entry per CDR3 protein. The profile shows more than 550,000 distinct CDR3 sequences, approximately 12% of them singletons. The sequencing used PBMCs from blood, collected on the day of vaccination. These receptors were collected from a man aged 45 to 65 who received an inactivated influenza vaccine.

The CDR3 nucleotides read TGTGCCAGCAGCTTATTCAGACTAGCGGGCGCTCCCGCCACAGATACGCAGTATTTT. This sequence encodes CASSLFRLAGAPATDTQYF. V usage is TRBV11-1 and J usage is TRBJ2-3; TRBD2 aligns across 10 bases. The junction had 13 bases not matched to a gene; V was cut back by 2 bases and J by 2 bases. The CDR3 length is 19 residues. Germline lookup yields CDR1 SGHAT and CDR2 FQDESV (reference sequence).

This clonotype was seen ten or more times. This rearrangement joins TRBV6-1 to TRBJ1-1; 8 bases match TRBD1. The ends lost 11 bases at V and 0 bases at J; junction bases unmatched: 5. Germline V gene lookup returns CDR1 MNHNS and CDR2 SASEGT. The CDR3 has 13 amino acids. DNA of the CDR3: TGTGCCGGACAGGGACACTTGAACACTGAAGCTTTCTTT. Translating it yields CAGQGHLNTEAFF.

V usage is TRBV11-2 and J usage is TRBJ2-7, with 8 bases aligning to TRBD2. The CDR3 runs to 15 residues. The V gene end was trimmed by 6 bases and the J gene end by 2 bases; junction bases not matched to a gene: 9. Per the germline V gene, CDR1 is SGHAT and CDR2 is FQNNGV. The CDR3 DNA reads TGTGCCAGCAGTACCCTTGGCGGGGGGCCCTACGAGCAGTACTTC. Its protein is CASSTLGGGPYEQYF. The variable domain in full, completed from reference TRBV11-2 and TRBJ2-7, reads EAGVAQSPRYKIIEKRQSVAFWCNPISGHATLYWYQQILGQGPKLLIQFQNNGVVDDSQLPKDRFSAERLKGVDSTLKIQPAKLEDSAVYLCASSTLGGGPYEQYFGPGTRLTVT.

The V and J genes are TRBV27 and TRBJ2-2, with D uncertain. Germline-derived CDR1 and CDR2 are MNHEY and SMNVEV (reference sequence). The CDR3 runs 15 residues. The V end was cut by 5 bases, the J end by 1 base, with 11 bases between. CDR3 nucleotides: TGTGCCAGCAGTCCGGACGCCCTGAACACCGGGGAGCTGTTTTTT. Translated, it gives CASSPDALNTGELFF.

The rearrangement joins TRBV29-1 to TRBJ2-7, with D maybe TRBD1 (7 bases). From germline, CDR1 is SQVTM and CDR2 ANQGSEA. Trimming removed 3 bases at V and 3 bases at J, with 9 bases between. The CDR3 has 12 amino acids. The CDR3 loop is CSVEQGGYEQYF. CDR3 in DNA: TGCAGCGTTGAGCAGGGGGGCTACGAGCAGTACTTC.

This clonotype was recorded a few times. The chain joins TRBV7-2 to TRBJ2-3; perhaps TRBD1 as D (5 bases). Per germline, CDR1 SGHTA and CDR2 FQGNSA. CDR3 length: 16 amino acids. V was trimmed by 1 base and J by 4 bases, leaving 15 bases between them. The CDR3 nucleotides are TGTGCCAGCAGCTTAGTATACCAGGGTGGCCCAGATACGCAGTATTTT. Translation: CASSLVYQGGPDTQYF.

In nucleotides, the CDR3 is TGCGCCAGCAGCCGGGGCCTAACCCTCACAGATACGCAGTATTTT. Protein: CASSRGLTLTDTQYF. The chain joins TRBV5-1 to TRBJ2-3, with D perhaps TRBD1 or TRBD2 (5 bases each). Germline V gives CDR1 SGHRS, CDR2 YFSETQ. V lost 4 bases and J 2 bases, leaving 14 bases between the germline ends. The CDR3 totals 15 residues.

The sample holds many counts of this clonotype. The chain uses TRBV30 and TRBJ2-7, with 9 bases lining up with TRBD1. The CDR3 sequence is 14 residues long. Germline trimming cut 1 base from V and 5 bases from J; bases unmatched to any gene: 6. Per the germline V gene, CDR1 is GTSNPN and CDR2 is SVGIG (reference sequence). The CDR3 region has the DNA TGTGCCTGGAGTGCTGGACAGGGGTGGAACGAGCAGTACTTC. This encodes CAWSAGQGWNEQYF.

A few counts support this clonotype. V and J are TRBV7-6 and TRBJ2-1; 7 bases map to TRBD2. This CDR3 is 14 amino acids long. J lost 6 bases, V lost 2 bases, and 4 bases had no gene match. Germline CDR1 is SGHVS and CDR2 is FNYEAQ. CDR3 in amino acids: CASSLSASGNEQFF. The CDR3 DNA reads TGTGCCAGCAGCTTAAGTGCTAGCGGCAATGAGCAGTTCTTC.

This clonotype appeared a few times. The V gene is TRBV28, the J gene TRBJ2-6; 10 nucleotides line up with TRBD1. Per the germline V gene, CDR1 is MDHEN and CDR2 is SYDVKM. The V segment lost 6 bases and the J segment 0 bases; nucleotides outside the gene matches: 8. The CDR3 is made up of 18 amino acids. CDR3 sequence (DNA): TGTGCCAGCAGGGCTGGGACAGGGGAGGCCTCTGGGGCCAACGTCCTGACTTTC. Protein: CASRAGTGEASGANVLTF.